A single sample gave rise to the 28 T cell receptor beta chains below, sequenced in a study of Graves' ophthalmopathy and Graves' hyperthyroidism. The study amplified TCR beta CDR3 regions using RNA transcripts. Scientists carried out first-round RT-PCR using HTBI primers and then a second-round multiplex PCR. TCRdb re-called the multiplex PCR reads with MiXCR, one entry per CDR3 protein. The sample lists about 740,000 distinct CDR3 sequences; roughly two fifths were seen once. Sequencing input: peripheral blood. The source of these receptors is an adult man with Graves' ophthalmopathy.

About this clonotype itself: A read error may produce the germline difference seen at one junction end. The chain uses TRBV15 and TRBJ2-7, with TRBD1 identical over 9 bases. The germline gives CDR1 LNHNV, CDR2 YYDKDF (reference sequence). The CDR3 has 14 residues. The chain's CDR3 is CASSSRQGGGEQYF. The CDR3 region has the DNA TGTGCCAGCAGCTCGCGACAGGGGGGGGGGGAGCAGTACTTC.

This clonotype occurred many times. The rearrangement links TRBV7-8 to TRBJ2-6, with D unresolved. The CDR3 length is 15 residues. V lost 4 bases, J lost 1 base, and 8 bases lay in between. Germline values: CDR1 SGHVS, CDR2 FQNEAQ. CDR3: CASSYGYSGANVLTF. DNA of the CDR3: TGTGCCAGCAGCTACGGGTATTCTGGGGCCAACGTCCTGACTTTC.

This clonotype was seen repeatedly, ten times or more. The CDR3 protein is CSVRDGTGNYEQYF. The CDR3 DNA is TGCAGCGTCCGTGACGGGACAGGGAACTACGAGCAGTACTTC. The genes are TRBV29-1 and TRBJ2-7, with TRBD1 matching 9 bases. CDR3 length: 14 amino acids. Germline V gene lookup returns CDR1 SQVTM and CDR2 ANQGSEA. Trimming took 6 bases from V and 3 from J; bases not matched to a gene: 9.

The chain has TRBV29-1 and TRBJ1-2; no firm D call. CDR3 length: 11 residues. The germline V gene has CDR1 SQVTM and CDR2 ANQGSEA. The CDR3 here is CSASEQEGYTF. The CDR3 DNA sequence: TGCAGTGCTAGCGAGCAGGAAGGCTACACCTTC.

This clonotype appeared a single time. The V and J genes are TRBV12-3 or TRBV12-4 and TRBJ2-7; 7 nucleotides align to TRBD2. This CDR3 is 13 amino acids long. V lost 5 bases to trimming and J lost 4 bases; unmatched junction nucleotides: 5. The CDR3 is CASSEAGMYEQYF. CDR3 sequence (DNA): TGTGCCAGCAGTGAAGCGGGGATGTACGAGCAGTACTTC.

CDR3 DNA sequence: TGTGCCAGCAGCTCGACTTTGATGGTGACAGGGGAGGATTCACCCCTCCACTTT. Protein sequence: CASSSTLMVTGEDSPLHF. The chain carries TRBV7-9 and TRBJ1-6; 8 nucleotides line up with TRBD1. This CDR3 spans 18 amino acids. The germline CDR1 and CDR2 sequences are SEHNR and FQNEAQ (reference sequence). V shed 4 bases and J 8 bases; nucleotides not matched to a gene: 16.

The gene calls are TRBV7-9 and TRBJ1-2; TRBD1 might be the D (5 bases). The V gene lost 9 bases and the J gene lost 3 bases, with 8 bases spanning the gap. In germline, CDR1 is SEHNR, CDR2 FQNEAQ (reference sequence). The CDR3 has 11 residues. The CDR3 DNA reads TGTGCCAGTACAGGAGACTATGGCTACACCTTC. It specifies CASTGDYGYTF. The variable domain in full, with the rest retrieved from reference TRBV7-9 and TRBJ1-2, is DTGVSQNPRHKITKRGQNVTFRCDPISEHNRLYWYRQTLGQGPEFLTYFQNEAQLEKSRLLSDRFSAERPKGSFSTLEIQRTEQGDSAMYLCASTGDYGYTFGSGTRLTVV.

The chain has TRBV12-3 or TRBV12-4 and TRBJ1-4; no clear D gene. V was clipped by 4 bases and J by 4 bases, with 10 bases between them. The CDR3 is 14 residues long. CDR3 sequence (DNA): TGTGCCAGCAGTTCTCCGGAGGTTAATGAAAAACTGTTTTTT. This sequence encodes CASSSPEVNEKLFF.

This clonotype was seen at least ten times. The chain carries TRBV10-3 and TRBJ2-5; TRBD2 aligns across 8 bases. Germline V gene lookup returns CDR1 ENHRY and CDR2 SYGVKD. V lost 6 bases, J lost 6 bases, and 12 bases stayed unmatched. This CDR3 comprises 15 residues. This chain's CDR3 is CAIRGSGGGDQTQYF. The CDR3 region has the DNA TGTGCCATCAGGGGGAGCGGGGGCGGAGATCAGACCCAGTACTTC.

The chain combines TRBV5-1 with TRBJ1-1; D uncertain. Germline V gives CDR1 SGHRS, CDR2 YFSETQ. This CDR3 comprises 14 residues. The V end lost 2 bases, the J end lost 1 base, and 9 bases lay between the germline ends. CDR3 loop: CASSLFPPNTEAFF. CDR3 in DNA: TGCGCCAGCAGCTTATTTCCCCCGAACACTGAAGCTTTCTTT.

There are a few counts of this clonotype. This chain joins TRBV6-6 and TRBJ2-5; 7 nucleotides align to TRBD2. Trimming at V came to 0 bases and at J to 3 bases, leaving 1 base not matched to a gene. Germline loops: CDR1 MNHNY, CDR2 SVGAGI (reference sequence). CDR3 size: 14 residues. The DNA of the CDR3 is TGTGCCAGCAGTTACTCCCGGGGGGAAGAGACCCAGTACTTC. It specifies CASSYSRGEETQYF.

This chain links TRBV11-2 with TRBJ2-5; TRBD1 matches at 8 bases. Germline CDR1 and CDR2: SGHAT and FQNNGV. The junction had 6 bases not matched to a gene; V was cut back by 5 bases and J by 1 base. This CDR3 spans 15 amino acids. The CDR3 DNA is TGTGCCAGCAGCCGGTGGGGGACAGGCCAAGAGACCCAGTACTTC. Protein product: CASSRWGTGQETQYF.

The chain employs TRBV15 and TRBJ2-7; D gene uncertain. The length of the CDR3 is 17 residues. Germline values: CDR1 LNHNV, CDR2 YYDKDF (reference sequence). The V end lost 10 bases, the J end lost 0 bases, and 25 bases lay between the germline ends. CDR3 loop: CASSPTYGAPLSYEQYF. The CDR3 region has the DNA TGTGCCAGCAGTCCGACGTACGGCGCCCCCCTCTCCTACGAGCAGTACTTC.

The chain couples TRBV19 to TRBJ1-1; 9 nucleotides match TRBD1. Trimming removed 8 bases from V and 9 bases from J; junction bases left unmatched: 16. Germline lookup yields CDR1 LNHDA and CDR2 SQIVND (reference sequence). The length of the CDR3 is 15 residues. The CDR3 DNA is TGTGCCAGTGGTGCCTCCGGGACAGGGACAACGAAAGCTTTCTTT. Its protein is CASGASGTGTTKAFF.

This clonotype occurred a few times. The chain carries TRBV2 and TRBJ1-5; the D gene is possibly TRBD1 (5 bases). Trimming took off 6 bases at V and 6 bases at J, with 21 bases between the two ends. The CDR3 totals 16 residues. In germline, CDR1 is SNHLY, CDR2 FYNNEI. The CDR3: CASSRRSGDVGQPQHF. The CDR3 DNA reads TGTGCCAGCAGCCGAAGGTCGGGGGATGTTGGTCAGCCCCAGCATTTT.

This clonotype appeared many times. The rearrangement links TRBV13 to TRBJ1-2, with 7 bases identical to TRBD1. Germline CDR1 is PRHDT and CDR2 is FYEKMQ (reference sequence). The CDR3 runs 14 residues. Trimming at V came to 8 bases and at J to 0 bases, leaving 6 bases not matched to a gene. The CDR3 DNA reads TGTGCCAGCCGGTACGGGACAGCTAACTATGGCTACACCTTC. It translates to CASRYGTANYGYTF.

At least ten counts were recorded for this clonotype. The V call is TRBV29-1, the J call TRBJ1-2; D is unclear. The germline V gene encodes CDR1 SQVTM and CDR2 ANQGSEA. CDR3 length: 12 amino acids. With 3 bases removed from V and 0 bases from J, the gap between germline ends came to 5 bases. The CDR3 protein is CSVEVPNYGYTF. CDR3 nucleotides: TGCAGCGTTGAGGTCCCTAACTATGGCTACACCTTC.

This clonotype was recorded at least ten times. The V gene is TRBV7-6, the J gene TRBJ2-5; weak D call: TRBD2 (5 bases). CDR3 size: 13 residues. Germline CDR1 and CDR2: SGHVS and FNYEAQ. V shed 5 bases and J shed 5 bases, with 12 bases lying between them. The CDR3 sequence: CASSRMGVETQYF. The CDR3 bases are TGTGCCAGCAGCCGTATGGGAGTGGAGACCCAGTACTTC. Using reference TRBV7-6 and TRBJ2-5 for the parts outside the CDR3, the full variable domain is GAGVSQSPRYKVTKRGQDVALRCDPISGHVSLYWYRQALGQGPEFLTYFNYEAQQDKSGLPNDRFSAERPEGSISTLTIQRTEQRDSAMYRCASSRMGVETQYFGPGTRLLVL.

A remark on this clonotype: With a much larger clone just one base away, this may be a read error. No conserved phenylalanine or tryptophan is present at the end of the CDR3, so a read error is the likely explanation. The rearrangement joins TRBV20-1 to TRBJ1-4; a weak D match, TRBD1 (5 bases). Deletions cut 6 bases from V and 8 bases from J, with 22 bases between. Germline CDR1 DFQATT, CDR2 SNEGSKA (reference sequence). The CDR3 sequence is 15 residues long. CDR3 region: CSAFSTLTGYEKLFI. The CDR3 DNA sequence: TGCAGTGCCTTCTCCACCCTAACAGGATACGAAAAACTGTTTATT.

This clonotype was seen more than once but under ten times. V is TRBV11-2 and J is TRBJ2-5; possible D gene TRBD2, 5 bases. The CDR3 sequence is 12 residues long. Trimming removed 7 bases at V and 11 bases at J, with 17 bases between. Germline loops: CDR1 SGHAT, CDR2 FQNNGV. The CDR3 DNA follows: TGTGCCAGCACCGAGGGCGGCGATACGCAGTACTTC. This translates into CASTEGGDTQYF.

V gene TRBV6-2 or TRBV6-3 combines with J gene TRBJ2-5; 8 bases match TRBD1. V was pared by 5 bases and J by 3 bases, with 8 bases of the junction left unmatched. The CDR3 is 15 residues long. CDR1 MNHEY and CDR2 SVGEGT come from the germline V gene. The CDR3 here is CASSGSGTGEETQYF. In nucleotides, the CDR3 is TGTGCCAGCAGTGGGTCGGGGACAGGCGAAGAGACCCAGTACTTC.

This chain connects TRBV7-6 to TRBJ2-7, with a possible D match to TRBD2 (5 bases). The CDR3 totals 15 residues. V lost 5 bases to trimming and J lost 4 bases, with 18 bases between them. Germline CDR1 SGHVS, CDR2 FNYEAQ. The CDR3 DNA follows: TGTGCCAGCAGCCAACTTCTCCTAGCAGGATACGAGCAGTACTTC. It codes for CASSQLLLAGYEQYF.

There are a few counts of this clonotype. The chain couples TRBV20-1 to TRBJ1-5; 9 nucleotides align to TRBD1. The CDR3 sequence is 15 residues long. The junction had 5 bases not matched to a gene; V was cut back by 2 bases and J by 3 bases. Germline V lookup: CDR1 DFQATT, CDR2 SNEGSKA (reference sequence). This chain's CDR3 is CSARSRTGDNQPQHF. The CDR3 region has the DNA TGCAGTGCTAGAAGCCGGACAGGGGACAATCAGCCCCAGCATTTT.

Regarding this clonotype: One junction end disagrees with the germline gene, perhaps due to a read error. This chain uses TRBV5-4 with TRBJ2-5; 7 bases fit TRBD1. Germline CDR1 and CDR2: SGHNT and YYREEE (reference sequence). CDR3 size: 14 residues. The CDR3 nucleotides read TGTGCCAGCAGCTTAGGGACAGTACAAGAGACCCAGGACTTC. Translated, it gives CASSLGTVQETQDF.

As to this clonotype: A read error may be the cause here, since a much bigger clone is one base away. The J gene is TRBJ2-7, the V gene TRBV2, with 7 bases lining up with TRBD1. Germline assignment: CDR1 SNHLY and CDR2 FYNNEI. The CDR3 has 13 amino acids. Here the CDR3 DNA reads TGTACCAGCAGTGAAGAGGGGGCGAACGAGCAGTACTTC. Translation gives CTSSEEGANEQYF.

This clonotype was counted only a few times. The V and J genes are TRBV19 and TRBJ2-5, with D possibly being TRBD1 or TRBD2 (5 bases each). Between the trimmed V and J ends, which lost 5 bases and 5 bases, there was a span of 18 bases. This CDR3 has 15 residues. Per germline, CDR1 LNHDA and CDR2 SQIVND (reference sequence). The CDR3 nucleotides are TGTGCCAGTAGTGCTTCCGGGACGGTCGATGAGACCCAGTACTTC. Translation: CASSASGTVDETQYF. Filled out from reference TRBV19 and TRBJ2-5, the complete variable domain reads DGGITQSPKYLFRKEGQNVTLSCEQNLNHDAMYWYRQDPGQGLRLIYYSQIVNDFQKGDIAEGYSVSREKKESFPLTVTSAQKNPTAFYLCASSASGTVDETQYFGPGTRLLVL.

The chain links TRBV7-9 to TRBJ1-4; 9 bases match TRBD1. The CDR3 runs 14 residues. Germline V gene data show CDR1 as SEHNR and CDR2 as FQNEAQ (reference sequence). J lost 8 bases, V lost 8 bases, and 9 bases had no gene match. The CDR3 DNA follows: TGTGCCAGCCTAGACCGGGACAGGGACGAAAAACTGTTTTTT. Its translation: CASLDRDRDEKLFF.

This clonotype was recorded many times. V gene TRBV7-3 combines with J gene TRBJ1-2; a weak D match, TRBD1 (5 bases). This CDR3 is built from 14 residues. Trimming removed 0 bases from V and 2 bases from J, with 7 bases in between. The germline CDR1 and CDR2 sequences are SGHTA and FQGTGA. The CDR3 loop is CASSLTAGNYGYTF. As DNA, the CDR3 is TGTGCCAGCAGCTTAACGGCAGGGAACTATGGCTACACCTTC.